The following is a T cell receptor (beta chain) sequence with its context. The data originate from a study of shared T cell receptors in the human thymus. TCRdb's table, derived via immunoSEQ multiplex PCR, lists solely in-frame clones and lacks some. The table has some 700,000 clones, approximately 90% seen once; the top ten hold roughly 0.0097%. The CDR3 extends over 13 amino acids. V dropped 4 bases and J dropped 7 bases, with 14 bases sitting between them. Germline CDR1 SGHDT, CDR2 YYEEEE. These data were also filed under a second study, of human thymus T cells.

This rearrangement joins TRBV5-6 to TRBJ2-5; no firm D call. The source of this sequence is a boy in the first two years of life with a congenital heart defect. The sequenced material came from thymocytes. CDR3 sequence reads: CASSPHRPGTQYF. The CDR3 bases are TGTGCCAGCAGCCCCCACCGCCCGGGGACCCAGTACTTC.